A selection of T cell receptor beta chains follows, all from one sample in a study of T cell changes during pregnancy in multiple sclerosis. This table comes from immunoSEQ multiplex PCR, and its TCRdb copy is limited to in-frame clones, with some not included. The sample includes 79,000 or so clones, 85% to 95% of them seen just once. The sequenced sample was peripheral blood, obtained in the first trimester of pregnancy. These receptors all come from a female donor in good health, enrolled as a control in a pregnancy study. Each CDR3 is given with its conserved first and last residue. Each record gives: J gene, clone size, V gene, D gene, CDR3 protein, CDR3 DNA. A D gene is named only where the DNA matches it firmly. Size is omitted from some rows. Given values are once, few, many or a class for expanded clones.

J gene: TRBJ2-5
clone size: NA
V gene: TRBV6-1
D gene: NA
CDR3 protein: CASSTVQETQYF
CDR3 DNA: TGTGCCAGCAGCACTGTTCAAGAGACCCAGTACTTC

J gene: TRBJ2-6
clone size: NA
V gene: TRBV27
D gene: TRBD1
CDR3 protein: CASRGQGAGANVLTF
CDR3 DNA: TGTGCCAGCAGGGGACAGGGGGCTGGGGCCAACGTCCTGACTTTC

J gene: TRBJ2-2
clone size: NA
V gene: TRBV7-3
D gene: NA
CDR3 protein: CASSSFGQGSNTGELFF
CDR3 DNA: TGTGCCAGCAGTTCTTTCGGGCAGGGTTCGAACACCGGGGAGCTGTTTTTT

J gene: TRBJ2-5
clone size: NA
V gene: TRBV7-2
D gene: TRBD2
CDR3 protein: CASKPRAGAQETQYF
CDR3 DNA: TGTGCCAGTAAGCCGCGAGCGGGGGCACAAGAGACCCAGTACTTC

J gene: TRBJ1-6
clone size: NA
V gene: TRBV7-9
D gene: NA
CDR3 protein: CASSQGYNNSPLHF
CDR3 DNA: TGTGCCAGCAGCCAGGGGTATAATAATTCACCCCTCCACTTT

J gene: TRBJ1-5
clone size: NA
V gene: TRBV10-3
D gene: NA
CDR3 protein: CAISEEENQPQHF
CDR3 DNA: TGTGCCATCAGTGAAGAGGAAAATCAGCCCCAGCATTTT

J gene: TRBJ1-2
clone size: NA
V gene: TRBV29-1
D gene: NA
CDR3 protein: CSVEDLADYGYTF
CDR3 DNA: TGCAGCGTTGAAGATCTGGCAGACTATGGCTACACCTTC

J gene: TRBJ2-3
clone size: NA
V gene: TRBV7-9
D gene: TRBD2
CDR3 protein: CASSAGLAGTTDTQYF
CDR3 DNA: TGTGCCAGCAGCGCCGGACTAGCGGGAACCACAGATACGCAGTATTTT

J gene: TRBJ1-5
clone size: NA
V gene: TRBV10-3
D gene: TRBD1
CDR3 protein: CAISKGQGIQPQHF
CDR3 DNA: TGTGCCATCAGTAAAGGACAGGGAATTCAGCCCCAGCATTTT

J gene: TRBJ2-2
clone size: NA
V gene: TRBV9
D gene: NA
CDR3 protein: CASSDPGGTHGGSGELFF
CDR3 DNA: TGTGCCAGCAGCGACCCCGGGGGGACACACGGAGGTAGCGGGGAGCTGTTTTTT

J gene: TRBJ1-4
clone size: few
V gene: TRBV5-8
D gene: NA
CDR3 protein: CASSPQIGARSEKLFF
CDR3 DNA: TGTGCCAGCAGCCCCCAGATAGGGGCCCGGAGTGAAAAACTGTTTTTT

J gene: TRBJ1-6
clone size: few
V gene: TRBV21-1
D gene: NA
CDR3 protein: CARGQTLYNSPLHF
CDR3 DNA: TGTGCCAGGGGCCAGACACTTTATAATTCACCCCTCCACTTT

J gene: TRBJ1-6
clone size: NA
V gene: TRBV27
D gene: NA
CDR3 protein: CASSLSPSSYNSPLHF
CDR3 DNA: TGTGCCAGCAGTTTATCTCCTAGCTCCTATAATTCACCCCTCCACTTT

J gene: TRBJ2-7
clone size: NA
V gene: TRBV10-3
D gene: TRBD1
CDR3 protein: CAISPGTGSSYEQYF
CDR3 DNA: TGTGCCATCTCTCCCGGGACAGGGTCCTCCTACGAGCAGTACTTC

J gene: TRBJ1-1
clone size: NA
V gene: TRBV12-5
D gene: NA
CDR3 protein: CASGLVLGGPTEAFF
CDR3 DNA: TGTGCTAGTGGTTTGGTACTTGGAGGACCCACTGAAGCTTTCTTT

J gene: TRBJ1-5
clone size: NA
V gene: TRBV7-2
D gene: NA
CDR3 protein: CASRGHNSNQPQHF
CDR3 DNA: TGTGCCAGCAGGGGACACAATAGCAATCAGCCCCAGCATTTT

J gene: TRBJ2-5
clone size: NA
V gene: TRBV7-2
D gene: TRBD2
CDR3 protein: CASSPKFLAGDSGETQYF
CDR3 DNA: TGTGCCAGCAGCCCTAAATTTCTAGCGGGTGACTCTGGAGAGACCCAGTACTTC

J gene: TRBJ2-5
clone size: NA
V gene: TRBV7-7
D gene: NA
CDR3 protein: CASSLGDEDRIPGETQYF
CDR3 DNA: TGTGCTAGCAGCTTAGGTGATGAGGACAGAATTCCTGGAGAGACCCAGTACTTC

J gene: TRBJ2-1
clone size: NA
V gene: TRBV4-3
D gene: NA
CDR3 protein: CASSLRSSYNEQFF
CDR3 DNA: TGCGCCAGCAGCCTCCGGAGCTCCTACAATGAGCAGTTCTTC

J gene: TRBJ1-1
clone size: NA
V gene: TRBV27
D gene: TRBD1
CDR3 protein: CASSHRDRGEEAFF
CDR3 DNA: TGTGCCAGCAGCCACCGGGACAGAGGCGAGGAGGCTTTCTTT